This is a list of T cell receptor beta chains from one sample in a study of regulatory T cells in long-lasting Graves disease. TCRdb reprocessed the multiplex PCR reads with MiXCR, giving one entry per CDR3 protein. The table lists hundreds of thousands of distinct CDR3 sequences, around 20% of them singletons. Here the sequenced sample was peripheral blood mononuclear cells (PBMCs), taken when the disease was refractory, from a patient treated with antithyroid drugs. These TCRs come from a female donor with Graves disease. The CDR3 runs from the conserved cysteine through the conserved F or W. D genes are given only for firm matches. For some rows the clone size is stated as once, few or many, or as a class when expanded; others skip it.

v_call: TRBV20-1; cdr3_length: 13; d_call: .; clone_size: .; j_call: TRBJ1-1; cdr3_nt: TGCAGTGCTACTTGGGGCAGGACCACTGAAGCTTTCTTT; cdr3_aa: CSATWGRTTEAFF
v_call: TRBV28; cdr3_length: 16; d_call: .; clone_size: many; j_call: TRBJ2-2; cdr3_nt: TGTGCCAGCACCCCCGACCTCGGCTCGAACACCGGGGAGCTGTTTTTT; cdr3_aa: CASTPDLGSNTGELFF
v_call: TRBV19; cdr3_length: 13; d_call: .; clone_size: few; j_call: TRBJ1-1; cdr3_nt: TGTGCCAGTAGTATAGTGGGGACCACTGAAGCTTTCTTT; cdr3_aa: CASSIVGTTEAFF
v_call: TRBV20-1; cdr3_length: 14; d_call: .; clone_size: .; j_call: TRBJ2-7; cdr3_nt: TGCAGTGCTAAAGGGACAAACAACGCCTACGAGCAGTACTTC; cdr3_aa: CSAKGTNNAYEQYF
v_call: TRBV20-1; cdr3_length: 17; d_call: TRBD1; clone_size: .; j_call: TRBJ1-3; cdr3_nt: TGCAGTGCTAGAGGGACCGGGACAGGGCGCTCTGGAAACACCATATATTTT; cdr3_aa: CSARGTGTGRSGNTIYF
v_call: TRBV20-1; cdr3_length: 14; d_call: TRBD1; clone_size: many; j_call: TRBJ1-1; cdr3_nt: TGCAGTGCTCCCAACAGGGGGTGGAACACTGAAGCTTTCTTT; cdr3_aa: CSAPNRGWNTEAFF
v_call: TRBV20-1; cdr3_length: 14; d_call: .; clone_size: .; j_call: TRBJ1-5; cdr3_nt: TGCAGTGCCCCCCCACCAGGGTTGGATCAGCCCCAGCATTTT; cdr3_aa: CSAPPPGLDQPQHF
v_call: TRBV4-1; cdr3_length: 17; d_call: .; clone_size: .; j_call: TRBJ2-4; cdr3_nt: TGCGCCAGCAGACAAATTACAGGGCCTAAAGCCAAAAACATTCAGTACTTC; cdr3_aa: CASRQITGPKAKNIQYF
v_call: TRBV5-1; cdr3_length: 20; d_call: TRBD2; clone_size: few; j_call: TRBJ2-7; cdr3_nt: TGCGCCAGCAGCTCCACCGCCGGGACTAGCGGGAGGATAGGCTCCTACGAGCAGTACTTC; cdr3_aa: CASSSTAGTSGRIGSYEQYF
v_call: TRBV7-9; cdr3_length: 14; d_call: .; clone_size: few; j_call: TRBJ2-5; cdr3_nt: TGTGCCAGCAGCTTAATCCAGGGGCAAGAGACCCAGTACTTC; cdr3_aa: CASSLIQGQETQYF
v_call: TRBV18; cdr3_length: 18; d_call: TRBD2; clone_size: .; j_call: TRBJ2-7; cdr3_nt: TGTGCCAGCTCACCACCTGGTTGGACTAGCGGGAGGGCCTACGAGCAGTACTTC; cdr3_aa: CASSPPGWTSGRAYEQYF
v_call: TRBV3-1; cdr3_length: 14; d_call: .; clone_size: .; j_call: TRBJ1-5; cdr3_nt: TGTGCCAGCAGCCAAGATGGGGGGGTTGAACCCCAGCATTTT; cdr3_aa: CASSQDGGVEPQHF
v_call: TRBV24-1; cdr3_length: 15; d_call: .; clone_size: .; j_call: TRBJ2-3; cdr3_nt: TGTGCCACCAGTGGAAAGCTCCGACGCACAGATACGCAGTATTTT; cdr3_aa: CATSGKLRRTDTQYF
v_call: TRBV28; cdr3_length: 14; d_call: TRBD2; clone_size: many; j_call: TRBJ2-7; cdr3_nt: TGTGCCAGCAATCTGGCGGGAGTGGGGTACGAGCAGTACTTC; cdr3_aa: CASNLAGVGYEQYF
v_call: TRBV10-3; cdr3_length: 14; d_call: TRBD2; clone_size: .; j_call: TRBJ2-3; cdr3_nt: TGTGCCATCAAGCCAGCGGGAGGGGGGAATACGCAGTATTTT; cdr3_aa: CAIKPAGGGNTQYF
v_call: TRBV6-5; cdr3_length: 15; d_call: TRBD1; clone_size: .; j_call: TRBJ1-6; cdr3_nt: TGTGCCAGCAGTTACTCGCTAACAGGGGGGTACCTCCTCCACTTT; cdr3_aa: CASSYSLTGGYLLHF
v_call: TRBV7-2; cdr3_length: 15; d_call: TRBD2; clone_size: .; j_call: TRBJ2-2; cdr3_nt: TGTGCCAGCAGCTCTAGCGGGACGGGCACCGGGGAGCTGTTTTTT; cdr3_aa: CASSSSGTGTGELFF
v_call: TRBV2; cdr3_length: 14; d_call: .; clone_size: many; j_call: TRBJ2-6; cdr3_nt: TGTGCCAGCACCAGGGGGGCGGGGGCCAACGTCCTGACTTTC; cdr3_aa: CASTRGAGANVLTF
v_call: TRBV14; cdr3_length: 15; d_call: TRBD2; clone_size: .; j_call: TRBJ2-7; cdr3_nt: TGTGCCAGCAGCCCCGGAGGACTAGCCAGACACGAGCAGTACTTC; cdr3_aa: CASSPGGLARHEQYF
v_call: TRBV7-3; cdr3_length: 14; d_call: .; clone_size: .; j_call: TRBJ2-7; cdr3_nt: TGTGCCAGCAGCTTAAGGTCACGTTCCGACGAGCAGTACTTC; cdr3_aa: CASSLRSRSDEQYF
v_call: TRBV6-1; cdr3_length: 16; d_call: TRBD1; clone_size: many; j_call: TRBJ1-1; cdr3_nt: TGTGCCAGCAGTGAGGCCGGACAGGGGGCGCTGGGGAAAGCTTTCTTT; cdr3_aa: CASSEAGQGALGKAFF
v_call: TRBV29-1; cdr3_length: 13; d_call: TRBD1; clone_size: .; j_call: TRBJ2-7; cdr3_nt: TGCAGCGTCCATCAGACAGGGGTGAACGAGCAGTACTTC; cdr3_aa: CSVHQTGVNEQYF
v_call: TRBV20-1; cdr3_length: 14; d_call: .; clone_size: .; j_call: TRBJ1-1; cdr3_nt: TGCAGTGCTAGAGATAGAGGGGAGTCCGCTGAAGCTTTCTTT; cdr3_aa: CSARDRGESAEAFF
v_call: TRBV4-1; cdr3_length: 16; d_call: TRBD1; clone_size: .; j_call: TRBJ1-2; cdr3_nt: TGCGCCAGCAGCCACGTAAGGACAGGGGGAAACTATGGCTACACCTTC; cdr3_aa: CASSHVRTGGNYGYTF
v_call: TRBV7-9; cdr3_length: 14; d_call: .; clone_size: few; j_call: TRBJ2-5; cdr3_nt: TGTGCCAGCAGCCCCGGAGGACAAAAAGAGACCCAGTACTTC; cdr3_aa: CASSPGGQKETQYF